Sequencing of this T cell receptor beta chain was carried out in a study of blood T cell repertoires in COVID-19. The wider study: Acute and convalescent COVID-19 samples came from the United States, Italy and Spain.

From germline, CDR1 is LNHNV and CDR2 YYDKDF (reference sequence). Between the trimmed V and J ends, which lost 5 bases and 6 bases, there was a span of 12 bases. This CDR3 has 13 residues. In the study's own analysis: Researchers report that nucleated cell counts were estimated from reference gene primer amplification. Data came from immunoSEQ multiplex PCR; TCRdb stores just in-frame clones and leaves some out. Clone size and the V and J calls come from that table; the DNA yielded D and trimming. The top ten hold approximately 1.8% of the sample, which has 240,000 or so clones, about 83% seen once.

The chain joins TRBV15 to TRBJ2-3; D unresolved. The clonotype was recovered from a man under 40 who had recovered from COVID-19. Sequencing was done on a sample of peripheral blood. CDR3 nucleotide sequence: TGTGCCACCAGCCGAAACCCCGGTGATACGCAGTATTTT. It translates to CATSRNPGDTQYF.